The 29 T cell receptor beta chains reported below all come from one sample, sequenced in a study of breast tumors, draining lymph nodes, adjacent tissues (dated by TCRdb to the mid-2010s). Library method: multiplex PCR. TCRdb records Illumina HiSeq 2000 as the sequencer. Through fastp at Q25 and MiXCR, TCRdb rebuilt clones from the public reads, retaining in-frame beta chains. Each record represents a unique CDR3 protein, reported with the most common genes and DNA among its rows. The sample data list 17,000 or so distinct CDR3 sequences, and about two thirds of these were observed just once. The top ten clones comprise about a fifth of the sample. The sequenced sample was tumor-adjacent breast tissue. These receptors all come from a female donor with breast cancer. Some clones in this sample may be carry-over from other donors' samples.

V and J are TRBV5-5 and TRBJ1-1; possible D gene TRBD1, 6 bases. This CDR3 region has 14 residues. Looked up from germline, CDR1 is SGHKS and CDR2 is YYEKEE (reference sequence). The V gene lost 1 base and the J gene lost 0 bases, with 7 bases spanning the gap. CDR3: CASSLRTVNTEAFF. CDR3 DNA sequence: TGTGCCAGCAGCTTGAGGACAGTGAACACTGAAGCTTTCTTT.

The chain employs TRBV20-1 and TRBJ1-4, with D possibly being TRBD1 (5 bases). CDR1 and CDR2 from the germline V gene are DFQATT and SNEGSKA (reference sequence). Trimming took off 5 bases at V and 4 bases at J, with 11 bases between the two ends. This CDR3 spans 13 amino acids. CDR3 coding DNA: TGCAGTGCTCGGGGGTTACATAATGAAAAACTGTTTTTT. This encodes CSARGLHNEKLFF.

A few counts support this clonotype. This chain uses TRBV2 with TRBJ2-2; 14 nucleotides agree with TRBD2. After removal of 6 bases from V and 0 bases from J, the junction contained 3 bases not matched to a gene. Germline-derived CDR1 and CDR2 are SNHLY and FYNNEI. This CDR3 comprises 17 residues. This chain's CDR3 is CASRLTSGGANTGELFF. In DNA, the CDR3 is TGTGCCAGCAGGTTGACTAGCGGGGGGGCGAACACCGGGGAGCTGTTTTTT.

The genes are TRBV7-2 and TRBJ1-6, with 7 bases fitting TRBD1. V shed 6 bases and J 6 bases; nucleotides not matched to a gene: 5. Per the germline V gene, CDR1 is SGHTA and CDR2 is FQGNSA. CDR3 size: 14 residues. CDR3 in amino acids: CASRSQGSNSPLHF. The CDR3 nucleotides are TGTGCCAGCAGATCACAGGGGAGTAATTCACCCCTCCACTTT. The whole variable domain, filled in from reference TRBV7-2 and TRBJ1-6, reads GAGVSQSPSNKVTEKGKDVELRCDPISGHTALYWYRQSLGQGLEFLIYFQGNSAPDKSGLPSDRFSAERTGGSVSTLTIQRTQQEDSAVYLCASRSQGSNSPLHFGNGTRLTVT.

The chain employs TRBV14 and TRBJ1-6, with 9 bases lining up with TRBD1. CDR3 length: 15 residues. The ends lost 2 bases at V and 7 bases at J; junction bases unmatched: 3. CDR1 and CDR2 (germline): SGHDN, FVKESK. DNA of the CDR3: TGTGCCAGCAGCCAACTGGGACAGGGAAATTCACCCCTCCACTTT. Translated: CASSQLGQGNSPLHF.

This clonotype was seen once. The chain is built from TRBV12-3 or TRBV12-4 and TRBJ2-7; 9 nucleotides agree with TRBD2. V dropped 7 bases and J dropped 2; count of bases not matched to a gene: 6. This CDR3 comprises 14 residues. The CDR3: CASNTAGGPYEQYF. The CDR3 DNA is TGTGCCAGCAATACCGCGGGGGGGCCCTACGAGCAGTACTTC.

This clonotype is medium-sized within its sample. The chain recombines TRBV4-1 with TRBJ1-3; 9 bases fit TRBD1. With V trimmed by 0 bases and J by 6 bases, 6 bases remained unmatched. Germline CDR1 is MGHRA and CDR2 is YSYEKL. CDR3 length: 16 residues. The CDR3 DNA follows: TGCGCCAGCAGCCAAGAGCCAACAGGGGGCGCAAACACCATATATTTT. Translation gives CASSQEPTGGANTIYF.

The chain recombines TRBV19 with TRBJ1-5; D is unresolved. Germline V gene sequence: CDR1 LNHDA, CDR2 SQIVND (reference sequence). This CDR3 region has 15 residues. With 3 bases removed from V and 4 bases from J, the gap between germline ends came to 13 bases. CDR3 sequence: CASSIGRLPNQPQHF. The CDR3 DNA reads TGTGCCAGTAGTATCGGCCGGCTACCTAATCAGCCCCAGCATTTT.

The V and J genes are TRBV7-9 and TRBJ1-6; 8 bases align to TRBD1. The V segment lost 5 bases and the J segment 5 bases; nucleotides outside the gene matches: 2. This CDR3 region has 14 residues. CDR1 and CDR2 (germline): SEHNR, FQNEAQ (reference sequence). The CDR3 loop reads CASSPDRDNSPLHF. DNA of the CDR3: TGTGCCAGCAGCCCGGACAGGGATAATTCACCCCTCCACTTT.

V is TRBV7-9 and J is TRBJ2-7; no definite D call. The germline V and J ends were trimmed by 2 bases and 6 bases, with 8 bases remaining between them. Per germline, CDR1 SEHNR and CDR2 FQNEAQ (reference sequence). The CDR3 extends over 12 amino acids. In nucleotides, the CDR3 is TGTGCCAGCAGCTTATTATCCCGCGAGCAGTACTTC. This codes for CASSLLSREQYF.

This clonotype was detected a few times. The chain couples TRBV20-1 to TRBJ2-7, with D unresolved. Germline loops: CDR1 DFQATT, CDR2 SNEGSKA (reference sequence). The V and J ends lost 3 bases and 3 bases respectively, with 6 bases between them. There are 11 residues in the CDR3. CDR3 in amino acids: CSARGNYEQYF. In nucleotides, the CDR3 is TGCAGTGCTAGGGGGAACTACGAGCAGTACTTC.

With regard to this clonotype: The germline gene is not matched at one end of the junction; a read error may be the cause. The chain joins TRBV10-3 to TRBJ1-2; D gene ambiguous. Germline V gives CDR1 ENHRY, CDR2 SYGVKD. The CDR3 contains 17 residues. The CDR3 protein is CAVSESRETIRNYGYTF. The CDR3 DNA reads TGTGCCGTCAGTGAGTCTCGGGAGACAATAAGAAACTATGGCTACACCTTC.

CDR3 in DNA: TGTGCCAGCAGCTTTGTAAGGGGGAAACTGTTTTTT. It encodes CASSFVRGKLFF. The chain couples TRBV5-5 to TRBJ1-4; TRBD1 might be the D (6 bases). The CDR3 sequence is 12 residues long. CDR1 is SGHKS, CDR2 YYEKEE, per germline (reference sequence). V gave up 2 bases and J gave up 11 bases, with 10 bases separating them.

This clonotype was seen many times. This chain links TRBV20-1 with TRBJ2-5; a weak D match, TRBD1 (6 bases). V lost 4 bases, J lost 2 bases, and 11 bases lay in between. From germline, CDR1 is DFQATT and CDR2 SNEGSKA (reference sequence). The CDR3 covers 13 residues. CDR3 sequence reads: CSANTGPQETQYF. The CDR3 DNA follows: TGCAGTGCTAATACAGGGCCTCAAGAGACCCAGTACTTC.

This clonotype qualifies as medium-sized. The chain couples TRBV3-1 to TRBJ2-5, with 11 bases lining up with TRBD2. The length of the CDR3 is 17 residues. Germline V lookup: CDR1 LGHDT, CDR2 YNNKEL (reference sequence). The junction had 6 bases not matched to a gene; V was cut back by 3 bases and J by 0 bases. The CDR3 region is CASSQISGGAYQETQYF. CDR3 sequence (DNA): TGTGCCAGCAGCCAGATTAGCGGGGGGGCCTACCAAGAGACCCAGTACTTC.

This clonotype appeared many times. The V call is TRBV19, the J call TRBJ1-1; TRBD1 might be the D (5 bases). This CDR3 has 15 residues. V shed 6 bases and J shed 3 bases, with 17 bases lying between them. Germline V gives CDR1 LNHDA, CDR2 SQIVND (reference sequence). CDR3 nucleotides: TGTGCCAGTAGCCCTCTTGAGGGGCTCCACACTGAAGCTTTCTTT. It specifies CASSPLEGLHTEAFF.

The chain uses TRBV6-8 and TRBJ2-4; D gene ambiguous. The germline V gene encodes CDR1 MNHGY and CDR2 SAAAGT. There are 10 residues in the CDR3. The germline V and J ends were trimmed by 8 bases and 5 bases, with 4 bases remaining between them. Here the CDR3 DNA reads TGTGCCAGCCCGCAAAACATTCAGTACTTC. Translation gives CASPQNIQYF.

This clonotype is termed medium-sized. This chain connects TRBV4-2 to TRBJ2-7; D remains unclear. The CDR3 has 16 amino acids. Trimming left V 1 base short and J 6 bases short, with 19 bases between. Germline V lookup: CDR1 LGHNA, CDR2 YNFKEQ. As DNA, the CDR3 is TGTGCCAGCAGCCAAGGTTTGGACGGCGCCCGCCGCGAGCAGTACTTC. It encodes CASSQGLDGARREQYF.

Note on this clonotype: This may come from a read error, since a much larger clone is one base off. This sequence joins TRBV6-2 or TRBV6-3 and TRBJ1-5, with D maybe TRBD1 (6 bases). The CDR3 is 18 amino acids. CDR1 and CDR2 from the germline V gene are MNHEY and SVGEGT. The chain's CDR3 is CASSHKQGQTTNNRPQHF. The CDR3 nucleotides are TGTGCCAGCAGTCATAAGCAGGGACAAACCACCAACAATCGGCCCCAGCATTTT.

In this sample, this clonotype is medium-sized. The chain combines TRBV9 with TRBJ2-3, with a possible D match to TRBD2 (6 bases). The ends were cut back, 4 bases at V and 1 base at J, with 16 bases in the middle. Germline V gives CDR1 SGDLS, CDR2 YYNGEE. The CDR3 extends over 16 amino acids. The CDR3 sequence is CASSQGVGGGTDTQYF. The DNA for the CDR3 is TGTGCCAGCAGCCAAGGTGTGGGCGGGGGCACAGATACGCAGTATTTT.

The chain employs TRBV2 and TRBJ2-3; D unresolved. V gave up 3 bases and J gave up 2 bases, with 6 bases separating them. Germline assignment: CDR1 SNHLY and CDR2 FYNNEI. This CDR3 contains 13 residues. DNA for the CDR3: TGTGCCAGCAGTGATTGGCCCACAGATACGCAGTATTTT. Translated: CASSDWPTDTQYF.

About this clonotype: It is unclear where the CDR3 begins or ends on the DNA, so no DNA is shown, and the CDR3 is as TCRdb lists it. The chain employs TRBV25-1 and TRBJ2-1; no DNA check was done on the table's D call, TRBD1. Germline loops: CDR1 MGHDK, CDR2 SYGVNS. Inclusive of both ends, the CDR3 amounts to 14 amino acids. Here the CDR3 reads CASSTSHPYNEQFF.

This clonotype was detected only once. The V and J genes are TRBV7-2 and TRBJ1-6, with D possibly TRBD1 on 5 matching bases. Trimming stripped 5 bases from V and 10 bases from J, with 18 bases between. The CDR3 is 15 residues long. Germline V gene data show CDR1 as SGHTA and CDR2 as FQGNSA. The CDR3 region is CASSEVRGSGSPLHF. Written as DNA, the CDR3 is TGTGCCAGCAGCGAGGTGCGGGGGAGTGGGTCACCCCTCCACTTT.

At least ten counts were recorded for this clonotype. The chain recombines TRBV6-1 with TRBJ2-4; 12 bases line up with TRBD2. Germline V gives CDR1 MNHNS, CDR2 SASEGT. The V and J ends lost 3 bases and 3 bases, in that order; junction bases with no gene match: 6. The length of the CDR3 is 17 residues. In DNA form, the CDR3 reads TGTGCCAGCAGTGATGCACTAGCGGGGGGCGGCAAAAACATTCAGTACTTC. It is translated as CASSDALAGGGKNIQYF.

This clonotype came up once. This chain connects TRBV2 to TRBJ2-7, with D possibly TRBD2 on 5 matching bases. Germline V CDR1 and CDR2: SNHLY, FYNNEI. CDR3 length equals 14 residues. The V gene lost 7 bases and the J gene lost 2 bases, with 15 bases spanning the gap. The CDR3 protein is CASMRDSAAYEQYF. CDR3 coding DNA: TGTGCCAGCATGAGAGATAGCGCAGCCTACGAGCAGTACTTC. Looking up the rest from reference TRBV2 and TRBJ2-7 gives the full variable domain: EPEVTQTPSHQVTQMGQEVILRCVPISNHLYFYWYRQILGQKVEFLVSFYNNEISEKSEIFDDQFSVERPDGSNFTLKIRSTKLEDSAMYFCASMRDSAAYEQYFGPGTRLTVT.

The chain is built from TRBV2 and TRBJ1-2, with D perhaps TRBD1 (6 bases). The V end was cut by 4 bases, the J end by 4 bases, with 16 bases between. CDR3 length: 15 residues. CDR1 and CDR2 (germline): SNHLY, FYNNEI. The CDR3 nucleotides are TGTGCCAGCAGTGCACAGGGTCGGGAAAGCTATGGCTACACCTTC. Amino acids: CASSAQGRESYGYTF.

The chain uses TRBV24-1 and TRBJ2-3; 9 bases map to TRBD1. CDR1 and CDR2 from the germline V gene are KGHDR and SFDVKD. The ends lost 4 bases at V and 11 bases at J; junction bases unmatched: 12. The CDR3 spans 15 residues. CDR3: CATSDTWDREIGQYF. In DNA form, the CDR3 reads TGTGCCACCAGTGACACCTGGGACAGGGAAATCGGGCAGTATTTT.

The chain employs TRBV20-1 and TRBJ2-3; possibly TRBD1 or TRBD2 for D (6 bases each). This CDR3 is 13 amino acids long. With 6 bases removed from V and 4 bases from J, the gap between germline ends came to 14 bases. Germline V lookup: CDR1 DFQATT, CDR2 SNEGSKA (reference sequence). The CDR3 loop reads CSAKGGFPDTQYF. As DNA, the CDR3 is TGCAGTGCAAAGGGGGGTTTTCCAGATACGCAGTATTTT.

The rearrangement uses TRBV27 and TRBJ1-2; no definite D call. Germline CDR1 is MNHEY and CDR2 is SMNVEV (reference sequence). The V gene lost 5 bases and the J gene lost 0 bases, with 13 bases spanning the gap. There are 15 residues in the CDR3. The CDR3 region is CASSPWARANYGYTF. As DNA, the CDR3 is TGTGCCAGCAGTCCCTGGGCCAGAGCTAACTATGGCTACACCTTC.